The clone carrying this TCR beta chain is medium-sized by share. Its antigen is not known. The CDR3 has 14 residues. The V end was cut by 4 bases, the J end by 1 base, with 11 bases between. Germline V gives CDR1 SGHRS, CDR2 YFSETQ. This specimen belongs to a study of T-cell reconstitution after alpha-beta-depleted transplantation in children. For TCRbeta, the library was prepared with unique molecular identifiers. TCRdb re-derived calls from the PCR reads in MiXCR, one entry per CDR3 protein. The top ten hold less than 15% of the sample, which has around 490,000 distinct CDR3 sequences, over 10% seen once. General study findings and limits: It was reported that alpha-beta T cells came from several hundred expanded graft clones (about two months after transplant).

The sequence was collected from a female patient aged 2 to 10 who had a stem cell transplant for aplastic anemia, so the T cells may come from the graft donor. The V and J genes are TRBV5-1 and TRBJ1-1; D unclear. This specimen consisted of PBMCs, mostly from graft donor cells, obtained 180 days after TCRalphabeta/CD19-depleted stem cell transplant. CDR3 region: CASSPGIPNTEAFF. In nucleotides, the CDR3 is TGCGCCAGCAGCCCCGGCATACCGAACACTGAAGCTTTCTTT.